Listed below are T cell receptor beta chains from one sample, sequenced in a study of CD8+CD57+ T cells in acquired aplastic anemia. TCRdb analysed the reads with MiXCR anew, one entry per CDR3 protein. The table includes about 400,000 distinct CDR3 sequences, around 72% detected once. Input material: sorted CD4+, CD8+, or CD8+CD57+ T cells (not recorded which) from PBMCs. The receptors were gathered from a human donor in good health, serving as a control. CDR3s include the opening cysteine and the closing phenylalanine or tryptophan. The D gene is left open where the match is weak. Clone size is stated in some rows and not others, as once, few, many or a class when expanded.

j_call,clone_size,d_call,v_call,cdr3_nt,cdr3_aa
TRBJ2-7,.,.,TRBV20-1,TGCAGTGCTAGAGATGCATCATACGAGCAGTACTTC,CSARDASYEQYF
TRBJ2-7,.,TRBD2,TRBV13,TGTGCCAGCAGGGGTGACGAGACTAGCGCAAGAACCTACGAGCAGTACTTT,CASRGDETSARTYEQYF
TRBJ1-6,.,TRBD1,TRBV7-2,TGTGCCAGCAGCTTTGACAGGGGGCAAGCACAGCCCCAGTTT,CASSFDRGQAQPQF
TRBJ2-3,.,TRBD2,TRBV7-3,TGTGCCAGCAGCATGACTAGCGGGAGTGCAGATACGCAGTATTTT,CASSMTSGSADTQYF
TRBJ2-7,.,.,TRBV20-1,TGCAGTGCCAACGTTCCCCGTAACTCCTACGAGCAGTACTTC,CSANVPRNSYEQYF
TRBJ1-3,many,.,TRBV6-6,TGTGCCAGCAGTGAGGCAACTGGAAACACCATATATTTT,CASSEATGNTIYF
TRBJ1-6,.,.,TRBV5-1,TGCGCCAGCAGCTTCGCTCCGCAGGGCCTTAATTCACCCCTCCACTTT,CASSFAPQGLNSPLHF
TRBJ2-1,few,TRBD2,TRBV6-2/TRBV6-3,TGTGCCAGCAGTTACTCGCGCGGGGGGGCCTACAATGAGCAGTTCTTC,CASSYSRGGAYNEQFF
TRBJ2-5,.,TRBD1,TRBV19,TGTGCCAGTAGTCCCTCCCGACAGGGGTTGGTCGAGACCCAGTACTTC,CASSPSRQGLVETQYF
TRBJ1-1,.,.,TRBV5-1,TGCGCCACCCGTTTGGAAGGGAGACCGTATGTCATGAACACTGAAGCTTTCTTT,CATRLEGRPYVMNTEAFF
TRBJ1-2,.,.,TRBV20-1,TGCAGTGCTAGTTCATGCGCTAACTATGGCTACACCTTC,CSASSCANYGYTF
TRBJ2-7,many,TRBD1,TRBV12-3/TRBV12-4,TGTGCCAGCAGTTCCACCGATTACGACAGGGACTACGAGCAGTACTTC,CASSSTDYDRDYEQYF